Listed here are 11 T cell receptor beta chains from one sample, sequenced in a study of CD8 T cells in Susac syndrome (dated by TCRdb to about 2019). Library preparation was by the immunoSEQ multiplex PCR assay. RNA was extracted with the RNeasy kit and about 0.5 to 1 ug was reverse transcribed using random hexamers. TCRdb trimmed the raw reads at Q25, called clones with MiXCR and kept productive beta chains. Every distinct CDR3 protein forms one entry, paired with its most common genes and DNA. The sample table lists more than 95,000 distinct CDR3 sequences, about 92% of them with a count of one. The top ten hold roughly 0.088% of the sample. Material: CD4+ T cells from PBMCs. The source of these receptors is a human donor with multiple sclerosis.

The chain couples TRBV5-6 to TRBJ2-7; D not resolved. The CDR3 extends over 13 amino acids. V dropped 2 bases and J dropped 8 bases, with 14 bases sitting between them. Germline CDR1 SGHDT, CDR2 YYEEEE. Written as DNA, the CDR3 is TGTGCCAGCAGCTTAAAGGTATTGTCCAAGCAGTACTTC. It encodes CASSLKVLSKQYF.

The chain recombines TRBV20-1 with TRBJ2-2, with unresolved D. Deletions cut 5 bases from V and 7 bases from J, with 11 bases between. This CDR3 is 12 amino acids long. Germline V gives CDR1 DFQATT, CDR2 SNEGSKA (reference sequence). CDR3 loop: CSAATDVGELFF. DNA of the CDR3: TGCAGTGCTGCGACGGACGTCGGGGAGCTGTTTTTT.

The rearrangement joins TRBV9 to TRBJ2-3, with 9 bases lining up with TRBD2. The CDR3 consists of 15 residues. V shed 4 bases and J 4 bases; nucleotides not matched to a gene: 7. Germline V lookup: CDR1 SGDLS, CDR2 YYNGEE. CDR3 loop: CASSPTSGVPDTQYF. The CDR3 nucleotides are TGTGCCAGCAGCCCGACTAGCGGAGTACCAGATACGCAGTATTTT.

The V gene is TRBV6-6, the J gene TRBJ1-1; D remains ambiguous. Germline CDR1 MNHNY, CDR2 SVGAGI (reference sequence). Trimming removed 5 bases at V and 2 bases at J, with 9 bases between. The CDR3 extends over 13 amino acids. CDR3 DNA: TGTGCCAGCAGTAAAAAGGGAAACACTGAAGCTTTCTTT. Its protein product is CASSKKGNTEAFF.

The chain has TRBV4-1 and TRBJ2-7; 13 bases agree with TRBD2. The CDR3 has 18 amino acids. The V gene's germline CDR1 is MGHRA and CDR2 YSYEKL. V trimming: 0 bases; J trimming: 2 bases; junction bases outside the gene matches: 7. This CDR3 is CASSQDQTSGGITYEQYF. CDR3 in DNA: TGCGCCAGCAGCCAAGATCAGACTAGCGGGGGGATAACCTACGAGCAGTACTTC.

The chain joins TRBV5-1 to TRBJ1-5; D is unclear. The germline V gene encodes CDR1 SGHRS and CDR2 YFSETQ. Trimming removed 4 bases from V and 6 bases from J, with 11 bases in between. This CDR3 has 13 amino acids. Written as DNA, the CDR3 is TGCGCCAGCAGCCGGTTAGTTGGTCAGCCCCAGCATTTT. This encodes CASSRLVGQPQHF.

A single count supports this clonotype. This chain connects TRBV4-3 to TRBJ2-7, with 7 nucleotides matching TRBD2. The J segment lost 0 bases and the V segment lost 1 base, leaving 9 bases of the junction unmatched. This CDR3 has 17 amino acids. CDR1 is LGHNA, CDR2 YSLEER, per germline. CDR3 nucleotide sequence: TGCGCCAGCAGCCAAGGGGGCGGGGGATTAAGCTCCTACGAGCAGTACTTC. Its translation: CASSQGGGGLSSYEQYF.

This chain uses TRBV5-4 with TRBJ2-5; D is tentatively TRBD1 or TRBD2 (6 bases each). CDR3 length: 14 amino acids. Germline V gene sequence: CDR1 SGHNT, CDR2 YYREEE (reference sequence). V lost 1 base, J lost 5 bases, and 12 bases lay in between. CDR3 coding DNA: TGTGCCAGCAGCTTGTGGGGGGCCCATGAGACCCAGTACTTC. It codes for CASSLWGAHETQYF.

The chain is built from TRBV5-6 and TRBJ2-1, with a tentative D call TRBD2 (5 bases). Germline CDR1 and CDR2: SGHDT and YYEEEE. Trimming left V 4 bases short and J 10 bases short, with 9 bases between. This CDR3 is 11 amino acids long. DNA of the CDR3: TGTGCCAGCAGCACTAGTCAGGAGCAGTTCTTC. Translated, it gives CASSTSQEQFF. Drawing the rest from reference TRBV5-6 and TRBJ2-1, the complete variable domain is DAGVTQSPTHLIKTRGQQVTLRCSPKSGHDTVSWYQQALGQGPQFIFQYYEEEERQRGNFPDRFSGHQFPNYSSELNVNALLLGDSALYLCASSTSQEQFFGPGTRLTVL.

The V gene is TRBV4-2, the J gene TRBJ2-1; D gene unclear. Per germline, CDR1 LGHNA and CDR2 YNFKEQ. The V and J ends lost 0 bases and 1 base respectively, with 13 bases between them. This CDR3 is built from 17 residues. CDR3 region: CASSQDPRQSSYNEQFF. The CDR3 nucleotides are TGTGCCAGCAGCCAAGATCCCCGGCAGAGTTCCTACAATGAGCAGTTCTTC.

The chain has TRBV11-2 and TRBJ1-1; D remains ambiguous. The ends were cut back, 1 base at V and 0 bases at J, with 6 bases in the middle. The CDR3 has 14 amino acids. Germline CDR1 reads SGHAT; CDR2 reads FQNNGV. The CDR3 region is CASSLGVMNTEAFF. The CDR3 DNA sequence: TGTGCCAGCAGCTTAGGAGTCATGAACACTGAAGCTTTCTTT.